This passage covers 15 T cell receptor beta chains from one sample sequenced in a study of CD8 T cells in ankylosing spondylitis (dated 2017 in TCRdb). Library preparation was by 5' RACE. Data came from an Illumina HiSeq 2500. TCRdb passed the public sequencing reads through fastp at Q25 and MiXCR, retaining productive beta sequences. CDR3 protein duplicates are merged, each entry listing the most common genes and DNA. This sample holds fewer than 400,000 distinct CDR3 sequences; 14% to 15% were observed only once. In total, the top ten clones hold roughly 1.1% of the sample. The sequenced sample was blood, either unsorted or a sorted T cell fraction (not recorded which). Source of these receptors: a male donor with ankylosing spondylitis or in good health (not recorded which).

The table lists this clonotype with a few counts. This sequence joins TRBV5-6 and TRBJ2-7, with D unclear. The CDR3 length is 14 residues. The ends were cut back, 4 bases at V and 2 bases at J, with 13 bases in the middle. In germline, CDR1 is SGHDT, CDR2 YYEEEE. The chain's CDR3 is CASSPGTETYEQYF. CDR3 sequence (DNA): TGTGCCAGCAGCCCAGGAACGGAGACCTACGAGCAGTACTTC.

The chain employs TRBV5-5 and TRBJ2-2; D is ambiguous. Germline V gene data show CDR1 as SGHKS and CDR2 as YYEKEE (reference sequence). V was trimmed by 1 base and J by 4 bases, leaving 14 bases between them. CDR3 size: 16 residues. The CDR3 region is CASSLPPASGTGELFF. The CDR3 nucleotides read TGTGCCAGCAGCTTGCCCCCAGCGTCGGGCACCGGGGAGCTGTTTTTT.

This chain joins TRBV7-2 and TRBJ2-2; D uncertain. The length of the CDR3 is 14 residues. CDR1 is SGHTA and CDR2 is FQGNSA in the germline V gene. V lost 1 base, J lost 4 bases, and 7 bases lay in between. The CDR3 region has the DNA TGTGCCAGCAGCTTAGGGGCAGGCACCGGGGAGCTGTTTTTT. It encodes CASSLGAGTGELFF.

In this sample, this clonotype turned up a few times. The CDR3: CASTRGQEDQPQHF. The CDR3 DNA sequence: TGTGCCAGCACTAGGGGACAGGAGGACCAGCCCCAGCATTTT. This rearrangement joins TRBV18 to TRBJ1-5, with 8 bases matching TRBD1. The CDR3 loop spans 14 amino acids. Germline V gene sequence: CDR1 KGHSH, CDR2 LQKENI. Losses at the gene ends were 8 bases for V and 7 bases for J; bases not matched to a gene: 10.

This clonotype was detected a few times. The rearrangement links TRBV12-3 or TRBV12-4 to TRBJ2-7; 12 nucleotides agree with TRBD2. The CDR3 totals 16 residues. V lost 3 bases, J lost 7 bases, and 10 bases stayed unmatched. The CDR3 sequence: CASSFSGTSGPREQYF. In DNA form, the CDR3 reads TGTGCCAGCAGTTTCTCTGGGACTAGCGGGCCTAGGGAGCAGTACTTC.

The rearrangement uses TRBV5-1 and TRBJ1-5; perhaps TRBD1 as D (5 bases). Germline V gene lookup returns CDR1 SGHRS and CDR2 YFSETQ. Trimming took off 0 bases at V and 9 bases at J, with 13 bases between the two ends. The CDR3 runs 14 residues. In nucleotides, the CDR3 is TGCGCCAGCAGCTTGGGGGACGCGCAGGGGCCCCAGCATTTT. It yields the protein CASSLGDAQGPQHF.

The chain combines TRBV9 with TRBJ2-5; D perhaps matches TRBD2 (6 bases). Germline V gene data show CDR1 as SGDLS and CDR2 as YYNGEE. This CDR3 has 16 residues. The ends were cut back, 0 bases at V and 5 bases at J, with 17 bases in the middle. Written as DNA, the CDR3 is TGTGCCAGCAGCGTAGGAAGAGCCTCGGGGGTGGAGACCCAGTACTTC. Amino acids: CASSVGRASGVETQYF.

This clonotype was seen a handful of times. This rearrangement joins TRBV10-3 to TRBJ2-2; TRBD2 matches at 13 bases. Germline CDR1 and CDR2: ENHRY and SYGVKD. Unmatched junction bases numbered 8, after V lost 11 bases and J lost 2 bases. The CDR3 is 16 residues long. CDR3 amino acids: CAAGTSGNTNTGELFF. CDR3 bases: TGTGCCGCCGGGACTAGCGGGAATACAAACACCGGGGAGCTGTTTTTT.

This rearrangement joins TRBV5-1 to TRBJ2-7, with D unclear. This CDR3 spans 15 amino acids. The germline CDR1 and CDR2 sequences are SGHRS and YFSETQ. V was cut by 2 bases and J by 7 bases, with 19 bases left in between. In DNA, the CDR3 is TGCGCCAGCAGCTTCTACGGCGAGCCCGCAAGTGAGCAGTACTTC. This codes for CASSFYGEPASEQYF. Drawing the rest from reference TRBV5-1 and TRBJ2-7, the complete variable domain is KAGVTQTPRYLIKTRGQQVTLSCSPISGHRSVSWYQQTPGQGLQFLFEYFSETQRNKGNFPGRFSGRQFSNSRSEMNVSTLELGDSALYLCASSFYGEPASEQYFGPGTRLTVT.

The chain combines TRBV10-3 with TRBJ1-1; TRBD1 aligns across 11 bases. The CDR3 length is 15 residues. Germline V CDR1 and CDR2: ENHRY, SYGVKD. J gave up 3 bases and V 10 bases, and 10 bases lay outside the gene matches. CDR3 DNA sequence: TGTGCCACCTGGACAGGGGGCGAGGGATACACTGAAGCTTTCTTT. It is translated as CATWTGGEGYTEAFF.

A few counts support this clonotype. This rearrangement joins TRBV6-1 to TRBJ2-7; perhaps TRBD1 as D (5 bases). Trimming left V 4 bases short and J 1 base short, with 11 bases between. This CDR3 has 14 amino acids. Germline V CDR1 and CDR2: MNHNS, SASEGT. Here the CDR3 reads CASSARGLSYEQYF. CDR3 in DNA: TGTGCCAGCAGTGCAAGGGGTCTTTCCTACGAGCAGTACTTC.

This clonotype was found many times. The chain links TRBV6-5 to TRBJ2-1; 12 bases align to TRBD2. The V segment lost 0 bases and the J segment 5 bases; nucleotides outside the gene matches: 2. The germline gives CDR1 MNHEY, CDR2 SVGAGI. The CDR3 has 16 amino acids. The CDR3 here is CASSYSLAGGHNEQFF. CDR3 bases: TGTGCCAGCAGTTACTCACTAGCGGGAGGACACAATGAGCAGTTCTTC.

The rearrangement links TRBV11-3 to TRBJ2-3; TRBD2 matches 7 bases. The germline gives CDR1 SGHNT, CDR2 YENEEA. J was trimmed by 3 bases and V by 5 bases; bases with no gene match: 8. The CDR3 has 15 amino acids. This CDR3 reads CASSERLAETDTQYF. The CDR3 nucleotides read TGTGCCAGCAGCGAGCGTCTAGCGGAAACAGATACGCAGTATTTT. The full variable domain, completed using reference TRBV11-3 and TRBJ2-3, is EAGVVQSPRYKIIEKKQPVAFWCNPISGHNTLYWYLQNLGQGPELLIRYENEEAVDDSQLPKDRFSAERLKGVDSTLKIQPAELGDSAVYLCASSERLAETDTQYFGPGTRLTVL.

This clonotype turned up a few times. This chain joins TRBV28 and TRBJ1-2; tentatively, D is TRBD1 (5 bases). The CDR3 spans 15 residues. Between the trimmed V and J ends, which lost 5 bases and 5 bases, there was a span of 18 bases. In germline, CDR1 is MDHEN, CDR2 SYDVKM. The CDR3 region has the DNA TGTGCCAGCAGTCGACTAAGTCACGGGGGATATGGCTACACCTTC. The encoded protein is CASSRLSHGGYGYTF.

This sequence joins TRBV20-1 and TRBJ2-7; tentative D call: TRBD2 (6 bases). The CDR3 loop spans 14 amino acids. The germline V gene encodes CDR1 DFQATT and CDR2 SNEGSKA (reference sequence). Trimming left V 5 bases short and J 5 bases short, with 19 bases between. CDR3 sequence: CSALPGGLGNEQYF. The CDR3 DNA sequence: TGCAGTGCTCTTCCCGGGGGATTAGGGAACGAGCAGTACTTC.